The T cell receptor (beta chain) under discussion was sequenced for a study of cytomegalovirus exposure and HLA in healthy donors. PCR was performed using 60 Vbeta and 13 Jbeta primers. Clones were read by immunoSEQ multiplex PCR, and TCRdb kept only the in-frame ones, dropping some. The sample lists fewer than 60,000 clones; approximately 84% were seen once. As to this clone: The junction and the germline gene differ at one end; a read error may be behind it.

This CDR3 spans 13 amino acids. Germline-derived CDR1 and CDR2 are MNHEY and SVGAGI. What was sequenced was PBMCs. The genes are TRBV6-5 and TRBJ2-7; 12 bases agree with TRBD2. This receptor was obtained from a man aged 50-60 years in good health and CMV-seronegative. CDR3 nucleotides: TGTGCCAGCAGTCCGGGAACCGGACTAGCGGGGCTATTC. It is translated as CASSPGTGLAGLF.